This TCR beta chain was sequenced during a study of cytomegalovirus exposure and HLA in healthy donors. Study context: Among around 200 million T cells, an earlier analysis found about 110 million unique TCR beta sequences. Whole-study findings and limits: Accurate HLA-A and HLA-B prediction from TCR beta sequences was reported for most subjects. One variant, a missense change in DCLRE1C, was linked in a later analysis to TCR beta V- and J-gene trimming.

This clone was seen a few times. Its antigen is unknown. The PCR ran on 60 Vbeta and 13 Jbeta primers. Produced via immunoSEQ multiplex PCR; TCRdb's table is partial and in-frame only. Among over 80,000 clones, around three quarters were seen once, and the ten largest hold over 15%. Germline CDR1 is MNHNS and CDR2 is SASEGT. V shed 4 bases and J shed 3 bases, with 19 bases lying between them. CDR3 length: 17 amino acids. The chain has TRBV6-1 and TRBJ2-4, with D perhaps TRBD1 (6 bases). The sequenced material came from PBMCs. The source is a man between 60 and 70 years old in good health and CMV-seropositive. For the CDR3, the DNA is TGTGCCAGCAGTGCCCTGGTGGGGGCATCTGGCAAAAACATTCAGTACTTC. Its protein is CASSALVGASGKNIQYF.